This entry lists 9 T cell receptor beta chains sequenced from one sample in a study of STAT5B mutations in CD4+ large granular lymphocyte leukemia. Produced via immunoSEQ multiplex PCR; TCRdb's table is partial and in-frame only. Of tens of thousands of clones listed, about 70% are singletons. The sequencing sample was made of CD4+ T cells from blood buffy coats. Receptors originate from a human donor in good health.

The rearrangement joins TRBV7-2 to TRBJ2-5; 10 bases line up with TRBD1. The trim removed 5 bases at V and 5 bases at J, leaving 2 bases unmatched. The CDR3 has 13 amino acids. The germline V gene has CDR1 SGHTA and CDR2 FQGNSA. DNA for the CDR3: TGTGCCAGCAGCAGGGACAGGGGCGAGACCCAGTACTTC. Translation: CASSRDRGETQYF.

V gene TRBV7-6 combines with J gene TRBJ1-1; the D is unclear. The CDR3 covers 13 residues. V was clipped by 3 bases and J by 7 bases, with 12 bases between them. Germline assignment: CDR1 SGHVS and CDR2 FNYEAQ. The CDR3 sequence: CASSLSADGEAFF. The CDR3 DNA reads as TGTGCCAGCAGCTTGTCCGCGGACGGTGAAGCTTTCTTT.

J is TRBJ2-4 and V is TRBV19, with TRBD2 matching 15 bases. The V and J ends lost 8 bases and 8 bases, in that order; junction bases with no gene match: 4. The CDR3 sequence is 14 residues long. From germline, CDR1 is LNHDA and CDR2 SQIVND (reference sequence). CDR3: CASRTSGGAHIQYF. In DNA, the CDR3 is TGTGCCAGTCGGACTAGCGGGGGGGCGCACATTCAGTACTTC.

The chain links TRBV7-8 to TRBJ1-3, with 8 bases matching TRBD1. The J segment lost 0 bases and the V segment lost 4 bases, leaving 14 bases of the junction unmatched. From germline, CDR1 is SGHVS and CDR2 FQNEAQ. This CDR3 region has 19 residues. CDR3 coding DNA: TGTGCCAGCAGCTCCAGGACAGGGTCAGCTGTCAACTCTGGAAACACCATATATTTT. The encoded protein is CASSSRTGSAVNSGNTIYF.

The V gene is TRBV6-6, the J gene TRBJ1-3, with D unclear. CDR1 and CDR2 from the germline V gene are MNHNY and SVGAGI (reference sequence). Trimming removed 0 bases at V and 5 bases at J, with 2 bases between. The CDR3 extends over 12 amino acids. CDR3: CASSYSRNTIYF. The DNA of the CDR3 is TGTGCCAGCAGTTACTCCCGAAACACCATATATTTT.

V and J are TRBV19 and TRBJ2-5; D is undetermined. The V end was cut by 6 bases, the J end by 4 bases, with 12 bases between. The V gene's germline CDR1 is LNHDA and CDR2 SQIVND (reference sequence). The CDR3 spans 13 residues. DNA for the CDR3: TGTGCCAGTAGCCCTCAGGCTGGAGAGACCCAGTACTTC. This codes for CASSPQAGETQYF.

The chain is built from TRBV5-1 and TRBJ1-2; D ambiguous. V gave up 4 bases and J gave up 1 base, with 8 bases separating them. In germline, CDR1 is SGHRS, CDR2 YFSETQ. The CDR3 runs 13 residues. The chain's CDR3 is CASSPPSNYGYTF. Here the CDR3 DNA reads TGCGCCAGCAGCCCACCAAGTAACTATGGCTACACCTTC.

The chain employs TRBV7-2 and TRBJ2-7, with TRBD1 matching 8 bases. This CDR3 contains 15 residues. After removal of 3 bases from V and 2 bases from J, the junction contained 6 bases not matched to a gene. Germline values: CDR1 SGHTA, CDR2 FQGNSA. CDR3 sequence: CASSFDRGNTYEQYF. CDR3 coding DNA: TGTGCCAGCAGCTTCGACAGGGGAAATACCTACGAGCAGTACTTC.

The chain joins TRBV6-6 to TRBJ2-1; D not certain. The V end was cut by 7 bases, the J end by 4 bases, with 11 bases between. The CDR3 is 13 residues long. Germline values: CDR1 MNHNY, CDR2 SVGAGI (reference sequence). CDR3 sequence reads: CASISQVYNEQFF. The CDR3 region has the DNA TGTGCCAGCATTTCTCAAGTTTACAATGAGCAGTTCTTC.